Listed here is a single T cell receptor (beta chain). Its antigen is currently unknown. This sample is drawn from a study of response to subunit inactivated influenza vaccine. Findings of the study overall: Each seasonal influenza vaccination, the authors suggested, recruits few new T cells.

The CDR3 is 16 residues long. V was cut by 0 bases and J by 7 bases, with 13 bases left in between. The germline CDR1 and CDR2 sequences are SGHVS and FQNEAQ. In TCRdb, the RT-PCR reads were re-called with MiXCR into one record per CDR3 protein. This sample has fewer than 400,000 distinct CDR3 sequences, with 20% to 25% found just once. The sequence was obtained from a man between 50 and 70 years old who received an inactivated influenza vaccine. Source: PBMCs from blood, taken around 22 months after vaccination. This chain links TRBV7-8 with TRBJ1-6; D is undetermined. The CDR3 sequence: CASSLAAGLGNSPLHF. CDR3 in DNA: TGTGCCAGCAGCTTAGCGGCGGGTCTGGGCAATTCACCCCTCCACTTT.